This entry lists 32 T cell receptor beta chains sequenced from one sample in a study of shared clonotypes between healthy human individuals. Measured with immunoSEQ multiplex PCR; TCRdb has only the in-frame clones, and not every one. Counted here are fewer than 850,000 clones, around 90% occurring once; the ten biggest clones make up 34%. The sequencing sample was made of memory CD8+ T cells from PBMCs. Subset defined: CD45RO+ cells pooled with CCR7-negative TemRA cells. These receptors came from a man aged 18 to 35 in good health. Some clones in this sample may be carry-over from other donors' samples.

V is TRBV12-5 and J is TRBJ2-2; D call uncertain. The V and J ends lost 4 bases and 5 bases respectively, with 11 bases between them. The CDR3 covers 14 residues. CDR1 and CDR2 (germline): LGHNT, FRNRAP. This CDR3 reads CASGYGLGTGELFF. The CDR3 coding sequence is TGTGCTAGTGGTTACGGCTTAGGTACCGGGGAGCTGTTTTTT.

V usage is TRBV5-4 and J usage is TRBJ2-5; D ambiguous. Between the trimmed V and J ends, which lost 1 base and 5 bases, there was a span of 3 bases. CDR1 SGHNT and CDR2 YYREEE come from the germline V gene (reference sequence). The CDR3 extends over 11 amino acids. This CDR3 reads CASSLKETQYF. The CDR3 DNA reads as TGTGCCAGCAGCTTGAAGGAGACCCAGTACTTC.

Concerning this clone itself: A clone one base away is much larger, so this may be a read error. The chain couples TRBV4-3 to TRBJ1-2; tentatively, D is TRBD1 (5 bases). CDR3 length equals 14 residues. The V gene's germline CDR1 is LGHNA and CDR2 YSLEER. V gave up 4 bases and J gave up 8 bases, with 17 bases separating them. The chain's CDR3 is CASSRERGSGGYTF. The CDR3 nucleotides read TGCGCCAGCAGCCGAGAAAGGGGTTCTGGGGGCTACACCTTC.

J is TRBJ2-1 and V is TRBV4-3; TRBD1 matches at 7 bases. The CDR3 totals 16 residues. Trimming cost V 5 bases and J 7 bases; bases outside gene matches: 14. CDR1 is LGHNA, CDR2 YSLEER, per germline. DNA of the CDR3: TGCGCCAGCAGCTCCAGAGGCCAGACAGGGTTAAATGAGCAGTTCTTC. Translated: CASSSRGQTGLNEQFF.

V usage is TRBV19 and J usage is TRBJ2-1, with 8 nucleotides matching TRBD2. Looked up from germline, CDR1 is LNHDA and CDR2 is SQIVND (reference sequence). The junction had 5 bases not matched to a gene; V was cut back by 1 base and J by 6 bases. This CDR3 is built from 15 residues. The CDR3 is CASSIGRLAINEQFF. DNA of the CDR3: TGTGCCAGTAGTATAGGGAGACTAGCGATCAATGAGCAGTTCTTC.

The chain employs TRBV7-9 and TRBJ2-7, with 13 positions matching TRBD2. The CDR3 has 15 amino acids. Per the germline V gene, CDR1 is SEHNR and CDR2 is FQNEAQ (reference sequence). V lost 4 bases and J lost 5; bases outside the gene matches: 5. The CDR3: CASSSWTSGSHEQYF. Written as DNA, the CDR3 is TGTGCCAGCAGCTCGTGGACTAGCGGGAGTCACGAGCAGTACTTC.

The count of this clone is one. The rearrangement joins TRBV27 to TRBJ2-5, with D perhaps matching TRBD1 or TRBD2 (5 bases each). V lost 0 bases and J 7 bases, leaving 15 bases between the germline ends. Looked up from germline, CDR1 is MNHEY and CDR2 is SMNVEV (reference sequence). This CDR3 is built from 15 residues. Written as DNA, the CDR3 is TGTGCCAGCAGTTTATCGATCAGGGACCCGGGGACCCAGTACTTC. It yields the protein CASSLSIRDPGTQYF.

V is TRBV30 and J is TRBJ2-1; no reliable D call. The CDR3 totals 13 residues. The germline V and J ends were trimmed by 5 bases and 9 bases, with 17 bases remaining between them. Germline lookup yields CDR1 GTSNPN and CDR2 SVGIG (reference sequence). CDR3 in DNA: TGTGCCTGGGAAGGTGCTTTTAGGGCTGAGCAGTTCTTC. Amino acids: CAWEGAFRAEQFF.

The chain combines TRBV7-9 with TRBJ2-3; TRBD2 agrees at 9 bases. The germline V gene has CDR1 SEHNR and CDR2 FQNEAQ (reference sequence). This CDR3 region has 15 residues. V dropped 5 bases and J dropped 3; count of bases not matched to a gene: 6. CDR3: CASSPSSGTTDTQYF. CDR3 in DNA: TGTGCCAGCAGCCCCTCTAGCGGGACAACAGATACGCAGTATTTT.

The CDR3 bases are TGCGCCAGCAGCCACTTCCCGGGACAGATTAGCAATCAGCCCCAGCATTTT. Protein sequence: CASSHFPGQISNQPQHF. The rearrangement uses TRBV4-1 and TRBJ1-5; 7 bases map to TRBD1. This CDR3 has 17 residues. The germline V gene has CDR1 MGHRA and CDR2 YSYEKL. V shed 3 bases, J shed 0 bases, and the junction held 8 bases outside the gene matches.

The chain's CDR3 is CASSLAETGPATNEKLFF. CDR3 nucleotide sequence: TGTGCCAGCAGCTTAGCAGAAACAGGACCTGCAACTAATGAAAAACTGTTTTTT. The chain links TRBV13 to TRBJ1-4, with D maybe TRBD1 (5 bases). CDR1 is PRHDT and CDR2 is FYEKMQ in the germline V gene (reference sequence). This CDR3 is built from 18 residues. Trimming removed 1 base at V and 0 bases at J, with 15 bases between.

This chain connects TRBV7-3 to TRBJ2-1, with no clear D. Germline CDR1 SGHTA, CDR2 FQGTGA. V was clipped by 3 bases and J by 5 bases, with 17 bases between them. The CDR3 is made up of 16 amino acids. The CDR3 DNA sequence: TGTGCCAGCAGCTTTTTACGCCGAGAACGGAACAATGAGCAGTTCTTC. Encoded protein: CASSFLRRERNNEQFF.

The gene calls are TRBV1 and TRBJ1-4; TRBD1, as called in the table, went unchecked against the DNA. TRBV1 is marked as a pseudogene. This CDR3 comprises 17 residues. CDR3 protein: CTSSQLHPPGLNEKLFF. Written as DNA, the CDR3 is TGCACCAGCAGCCAACTCCACCCTCCAGGGTTGAATGAAAAACTGTTTTTT.

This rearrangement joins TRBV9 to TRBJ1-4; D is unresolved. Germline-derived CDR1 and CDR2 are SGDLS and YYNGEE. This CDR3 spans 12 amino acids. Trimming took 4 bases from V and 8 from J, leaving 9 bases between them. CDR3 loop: CASSPPSEKLFF. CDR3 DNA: TGTGCCAGCAGCCCCCCCTCGGAAAAACTGTTTTTT. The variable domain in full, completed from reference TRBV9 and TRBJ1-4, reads DSGVTQTPKHLITATGQRVTLRCSPRSGDLSVYWYQQSLDQGLQFLIQYYNGEERAKGNILERFSAQQFPDLHSELNLSSLELGDSALYFCASSPPSEKLFFGSGTQLSVL.

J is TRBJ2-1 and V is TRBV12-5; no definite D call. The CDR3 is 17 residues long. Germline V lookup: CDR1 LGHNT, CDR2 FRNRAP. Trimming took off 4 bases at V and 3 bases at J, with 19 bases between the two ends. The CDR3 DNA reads TGTGCTAGTGGTTCACCTACAGCTTCCCAAAACTACAATGAGCAGTTCTTC. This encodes CASGSPTASQNYNEQFF.

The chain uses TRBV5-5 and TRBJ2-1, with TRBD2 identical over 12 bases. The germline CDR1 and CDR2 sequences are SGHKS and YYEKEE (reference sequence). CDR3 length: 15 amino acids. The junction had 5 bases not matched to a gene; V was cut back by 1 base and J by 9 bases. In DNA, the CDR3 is TGTGCCAGCAGCTTGAGACTAGCGGGAGTTGTTGAGCAGTTCTTC. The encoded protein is CASSLRLAGVVEQFF.

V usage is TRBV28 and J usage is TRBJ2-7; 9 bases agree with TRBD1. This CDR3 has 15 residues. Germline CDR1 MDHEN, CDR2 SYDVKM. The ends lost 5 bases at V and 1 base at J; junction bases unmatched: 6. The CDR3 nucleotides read TGTGCCAGCAGTACCGGGACAGGGAAGTCCTACGAGCAGTACTTC. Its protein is CASSTGTGKSYEQYF.

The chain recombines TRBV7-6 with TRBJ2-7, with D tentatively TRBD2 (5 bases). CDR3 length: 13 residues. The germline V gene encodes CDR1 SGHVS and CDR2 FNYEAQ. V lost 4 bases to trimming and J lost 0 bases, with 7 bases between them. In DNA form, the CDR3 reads TGTGCCAGCAGCTCGGGGTACTCCTACGAGCAGTACTTC. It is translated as CASSSGYSYEQYF. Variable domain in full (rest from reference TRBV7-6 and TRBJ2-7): GAGVSQSPRYKVTKRGQDVALRCDPISGHVSLYWYRQALGQGPEFLTYFNYEAQQDKSGLPNDRFSAERPEGSISTLTIQRTEQRDSAMYRCASSSGYSYEQYFGPGTRLTVT.

This CDR3 reads CASSETSGSETQYF. In DNA, the CDR3 is TGTGCCAGCAGTGAGACTAGCGGGAGTGAGACCCAGTACTTC. The rearrangement links TRBV6-4 to TRBJ2-5, with 12 nucleotides matching TRBD2. Germline values: CDR1 MRHNA, CDR2 SNTAGT. The CDR3 totals 14 residues. Trimming took 3 bases from V and 5 from J; bases not matched to a gene: 1.

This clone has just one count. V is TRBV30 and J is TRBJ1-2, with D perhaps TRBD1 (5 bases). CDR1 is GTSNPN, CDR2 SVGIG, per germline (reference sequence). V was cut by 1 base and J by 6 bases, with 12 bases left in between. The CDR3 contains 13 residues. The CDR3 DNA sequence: TGTGCCTGGAGTGGTCCAGGGAGTCATGGCTACACCTTC. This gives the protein CAWSGPGSHGYTF.

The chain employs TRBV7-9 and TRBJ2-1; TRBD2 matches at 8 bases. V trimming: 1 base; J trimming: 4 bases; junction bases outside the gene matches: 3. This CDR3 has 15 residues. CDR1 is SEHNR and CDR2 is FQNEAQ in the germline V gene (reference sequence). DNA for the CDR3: TGTGCCAGCAGCTTAGAACTAGCGGAATACAATGAGCAGTTCTTC. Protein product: CASSLELAEYNEQFF.

CDR3 amino acids: CATGGTGGYQPQHF. CDR3 nucleotides: TGTGCCACCGGGGGGACAGGGGGATATCAGCCCCAGCATTTT. This rearrangement joins TRBV6-6 to TRBJ1-5, with TRBD1 identical over 11 bases. V lost 10 bases and J lost 5; bases outside the gene matches: 7. CDR1 MNHNY and CDR2 SVGAGI come from the germline V gene (reference sequence). The CDR3 runs 14 residues.

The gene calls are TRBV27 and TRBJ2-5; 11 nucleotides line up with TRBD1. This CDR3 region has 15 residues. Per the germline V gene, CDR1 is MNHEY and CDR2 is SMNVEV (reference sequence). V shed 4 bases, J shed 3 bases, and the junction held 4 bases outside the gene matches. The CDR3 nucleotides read TGTGCCAGCAGTTCAGGACAGGGGGCTAAAGAGACCCAGTACTTC. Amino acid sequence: CASSSGQGAKETQYF.

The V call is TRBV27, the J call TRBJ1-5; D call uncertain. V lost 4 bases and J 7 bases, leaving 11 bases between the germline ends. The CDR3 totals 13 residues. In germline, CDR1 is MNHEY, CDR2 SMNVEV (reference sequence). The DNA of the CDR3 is TGTGCCAGCAGTTCTGGACGAGTGCAGCCCCAGCATTTT. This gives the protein CASSSGRVQPQHF.

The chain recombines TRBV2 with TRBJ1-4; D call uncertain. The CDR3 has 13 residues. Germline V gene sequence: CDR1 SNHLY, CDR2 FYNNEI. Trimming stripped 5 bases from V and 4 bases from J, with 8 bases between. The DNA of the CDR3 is TGTGCCAGCAGTCGGGTCCGTAATGAAAAACTGTTTTTT. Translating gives CASSRVRNEKLFF.

CDR3 sequence reads: CASSLDRGYEQYF. CDR3 sequence (DNA): TGTGCCAGCAGCTTGGACAGGGGCTACGAGCAGTACTTC. This chain uses TRBV5-4 with TRBJ2-7; 7 bases match TRBD1. Unmatched junction bases numbered 0, after V lost 0 bases and J lost 3 bases. Per germline, CDR1 SGHNT and CDR2 YYREEE (reference sequence). The CDR3 loop spans 13 amino acids. Drawing the rest from reference TRBV5-4 and TRBJ2-7, the complete variable domain is ETGVTQSPTHLIKTRGQQVTLRCSSQSGHNTVSWYQQALGQGPQFIFQYYREEENGRGNFPPRFSGLQFPNYSSELNVNALELDDSALYLCASSLDRGYEQYFGPGTRLTVT.

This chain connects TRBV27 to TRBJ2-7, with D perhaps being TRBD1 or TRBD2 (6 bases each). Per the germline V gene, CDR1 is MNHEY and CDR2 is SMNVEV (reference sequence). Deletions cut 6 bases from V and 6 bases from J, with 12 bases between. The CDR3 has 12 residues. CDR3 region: CASSVRGGEQYF. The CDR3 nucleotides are TGTGCCAGCAGCGTCAGGGGAGGCGAGCAGTACTTC.

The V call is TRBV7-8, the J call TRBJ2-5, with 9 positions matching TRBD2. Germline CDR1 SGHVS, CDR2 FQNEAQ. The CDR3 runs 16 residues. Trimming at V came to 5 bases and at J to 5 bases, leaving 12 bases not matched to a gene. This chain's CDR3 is CASSSSGSSASETQYF. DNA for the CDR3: TGTGCCAGCAGCAGTAGCGGGAGCTCCGCAAGCGAGACCCAGTACTTC.

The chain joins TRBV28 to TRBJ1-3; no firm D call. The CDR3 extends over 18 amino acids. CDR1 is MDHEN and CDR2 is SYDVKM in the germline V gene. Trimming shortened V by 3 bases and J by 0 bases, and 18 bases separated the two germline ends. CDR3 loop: CASSFVGRPSSSGNTIYF. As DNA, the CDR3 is TGTGCCAGCAGTTTCGTAGGGAGACCCTCGTCCTCTGGAAACACCATATATTTT.

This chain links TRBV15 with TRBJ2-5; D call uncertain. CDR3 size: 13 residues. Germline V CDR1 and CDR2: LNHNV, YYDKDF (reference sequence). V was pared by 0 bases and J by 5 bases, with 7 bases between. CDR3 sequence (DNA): TGTGCCACCAGCAGAGATCTTGCGGAGACCCAGTACTTC. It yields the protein CATSRDLAETQYF.

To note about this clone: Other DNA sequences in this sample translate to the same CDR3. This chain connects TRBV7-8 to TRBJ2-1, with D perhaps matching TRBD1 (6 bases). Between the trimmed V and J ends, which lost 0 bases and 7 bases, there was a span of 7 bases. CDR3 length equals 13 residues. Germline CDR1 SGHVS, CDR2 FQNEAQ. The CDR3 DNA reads TGTGCCAGCAGCTTAGCTAGGGGGAATGAGCAGTTCTTC. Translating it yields CASSLARGNEQFF.

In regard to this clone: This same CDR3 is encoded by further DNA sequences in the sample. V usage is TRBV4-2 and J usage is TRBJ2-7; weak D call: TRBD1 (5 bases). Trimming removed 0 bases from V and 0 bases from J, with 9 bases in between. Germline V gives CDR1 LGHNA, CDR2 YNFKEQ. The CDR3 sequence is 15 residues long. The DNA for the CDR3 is TGTGCCAGCAGCCAAGAGGGGCGGAGCTCCTACGAGCAGTACTTC. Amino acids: CASSQEGRSSYEQYF.